These 6 T cell receptor beta chains were all obtained from the same sample, sequenced in a study of CD8 T cells in Susac syndrome. The RNA input was 0.5 to 1 ug, and it was reverse transcribed with random hexamers. TCRdb processed the immunoSEQ multiplex PCR reads anew with MiXCR; each CDR3 protein has one entry. This sample has around 190,000 distinct CDR3 sequences, with 85% to 95% found just once. Sequencing used CD4+ T cells from PBMCs. The receptor set was obtained from a human donor in good health.

The chain employs TRBV29-1 and TRBJ1-1; D possibly corresponds to TRBD1 (6 bases). Germline values: CDR1 SQVTM, CDR2 ANQGSEA. This CDR3 contains 12 residues. Trimming left V 3 bases short and J 4 bases short, with 9 bases between. The CDR3 sequence: CSVEGGGTEAFF. In DNA form, the CDR3 reads TGCAGCGTTGAGGGAGGGGGCACTGAAGCTTTCTTT. The full variable domain, its missing parts supplied by reference TRBV29-1 and TRBJ1-1, is SAVISQKPSRDICQRGTSLTIQCQVDSQVTMMFWYRQQPGQSLTLIATANQGSEATYESGFVIDKFPISRPNLTFSTLTVSNMSPEDSSIYLCSVEGGGTEAFFGQGTRLTVV.

The chain carries TRBV2 and TRBJ2-5, with 7 nucleotides matching TRBD1. After removal of 6 bases from V and 4 bases from J, the junction contained 5 bases not matched to a gene. This CDR3 comprises 13 residues. CDR1 SNHLY and CDR2 FYNNEI come from the germline V gene. The chain's CDR3 is CASRVTGRETQYF. The CDR3, as DNA: TGTGCCAGCAGGGTGACAGGGCGAGAGACCCAGTACTTC.

This chain links TRBV12-3 or TRBV12-4 with TRBJ2-3, with unresolved D. CDR3 length: 15 amino acids. V was trimmed by 2 bases and J by 0 bases, leaving 9 bases between them. CDR3 in DNA: TGTGCCAGCAGTTTACTCGGGCCGAGCACAGATACGCAGTATTTT. As protein: CASSLLGPSTDTQYF.

V is TRBV29-1 and J is TRBJ1-1, with D perhaps TRBD1 (6 bases). This CDR3 has 13 residues. Germline V gene lookup returns CDR1 SQVTM and CDR2 ANQGSEA. Trimming removed 3 bases at V and 3 bases at J, with 11 bases between. CDR3 bases: TGCAGCGTTGACAGGGGTTTAGACACTGAAGCTTTCTTT. Its translation: CSVDRGLDTEAFF.

CDR3 amino acids: CAIADPYTDTQYF. The CDR3 DNA is TGTGCCATCGCCGACCCTTACACCGATACGCAGTATTTT. This sequence joins TRBV27 and TRBJ2-3; no firm D call. From germline, CDR1 is MNHEY and CDR2 SMNVEV (reference sequence). CDR3 size: 13 residues. Trimming removed 10 bases from V and 6 bases from J, with 17 bases in between.

As DNA, the CDR3 is TGCAGCGTTGTTTGGGGACAGGGGGCAGAGTTTTATAGCAATCAGCCCCAGCATTTT. It is translated as CSVVWGQGAEFYSNQPQHF. This rearrangement joins TRBV29-1 to TRBJ1-5; 12 nucleotides line up with TRBD1. CDR3 length: 19 amino acids. Germline V lookup: CDR1 SQVTM, CDR2 ANQGSEA. J gave up 0 bases and V 4 bases, and 13 bases lay outside the gene matches.